One sample yielded the 24 T cell receptor beta chains listed below, sequenced in a study of PD-1 blockade in classical Hodgkin lymphoma. Clones were read by immunoSEQ multiplex PCR, and TCRdb kept only the in-frame ones, dropping some. The sample carries 90,000 to 110,000 clones, approximately 89% recorded once. The time point is: cycle 4 day 1 (C4D1), after about 6 weeks of nivolumab. There was relapse after autologous stem cell transplantation in every patient, and there was variation in brentuximab vedotin exposure. This specimen was peripheral blood mononuclear cells (PBMCs), taken before the fourth cycle of nivolumab. These TCRs come from a human donor with classical Hodgkin lymphoma.

The chain couples TRBV27 to TRBJ2-5, with D possibly matching TRBD1 (6 bases). The CDR3 is 16 residues long. Germline values: CDR1 MNHEY, CDR2 SMNVEV (reference sequence). The ends were cut back, 7 bases at V and 5 bases at J, with 23 bases in the middle. Here the CDR3 reads CASKPRSNQGWETQYF. The CDR3 nucleotides are TGTGCCAGCAAGCCGCGTAGCAACCAGGGGTGGGAGACCCAGTACTTC.

This chain connects TRBV7-9 to TRBJ2-3, with 13 bases identical to TRBD2. The CDR3 runs 19 residues. CDR1 and CDR2 from the germline V gene are SEHNR and FQNEAQ (reference sequence). With V trimmed by 5 bases and J by 1 base, 12 bases remained unmatched. Written as DNA, the CDR3 is TGTGCCAGCAGCCCCGGGAGACTAGCGGGAGGAGGAGGCACAGATACGCAGTATTTT. Its translation: CASSPGRLAGGGGTDTQYF. The whole variable domain, filled in from reference TRBV7-9 and TRBJ2-3, reads DTGVSQNPRHKITKRGQNVTFRCDPISEHNRLYWYRQTLGQGPEFLTYFQNEAQLEKSRLLSDRFSAERPKGSFSTLEIQRTEQGDSAMYLCASSPGRLAGGGGTDTQYFGPGTRLTVL.

J is TRBJ2-3 and V is TRBV9; a possible D gene is TRBD2 (6 bases). Trimming stripped 0 bases from V and 2 bases from J, with 10 bases between. Germline lookup yields CDR1 SGDLS and CDR2 YYNGEE. CDR3 length: 15 residues. The CDR3 region is CASSVVGTFTDTQYF. CDR3 nucleotides: TGTGCCAGCAGCGTAGTAGGGACTTTCACAGATACGCAGTATTTT. The variable domain in full, with the rest retrieved from reference TRBV9 and TRBJ2-3, is DSGVTQTPKHLITATGQRVTLRCSPRSGDLSVYWYQQSLDQGLQFLIQYYNGEERAKGNILERFSAQQFPDLHSELNLSSLELGDSALYFCASSVVGTFTDTQYFGPGTRLTVL.

The V call is TRBV2, the J call TRBJ2-7, with a tentative D call TRBD1 (6 bases). CDR3 length: 13 amino acids. Per germline, CDR1 SNHLY and CDR2 FYNNEI. The ends were cut back, 4 bases at V and 5 bases at J, with 12 bases in the middle. The CDR3 sequence is CASSGAGVNEQYF. Here the CDR3 DNA reads TGTGCCAGCAGTGGCGCAGGGGTCAACGAGCAGTACTTC.

V and J are TRBV5-1 and TRBJ2-5; TRBD1 aligns across 12 bases. The junction had 18 bases not matched to a gene; V was cut back by 4 bases and J by 2 bases. Germline V lookup: CDR1 SGHRS, CDR2 YFSETQ. The CDR3 consists of 20 residues. The CDR3 sequence: CASSPGLAGQGAYLQETQYF. The CDR3 DNA follows: TGCGCCAGCAGCCCCGGCCTTGCGGGACAGGGGGCCTATCTGCAAGAGACCCAGTACTTC.

The V and J genes are TRBV10-3 and TRBJ2-5, with D perhaps TRBD2 (7 bases). Germline loops: CDR1 ENHRY, CDR2 SYGVKD. V was clipped by 7 bases and J by 5 bases, with 17 bases between them. The CDR3 is 14 residues long. The CDR3 nucleotides read TGTGCCATCAAGGGGGGGAAGGAGTTGGAGACCCAGTACTTC. Its translation: CAIKGGKELETQYF.

The genes are TRBV7-6 and TRBJ1-4, with TRBD1 as a possible D gene (5 bases). This CDR3 comprises 14 residues. V was cut by 4 bases and J by 8 bases, with 14 bases left in between. Germline CDR1 SGHVS, CDR2 FNYEAQ. As DNA, the CDR3 is TGTGCCAGCAGCTCCGGGGGGATGGGGGAAAAACTGTTTTTT. Translated, it gives CASSSGGMGEKLFF.

This chain connects TRBV11-2 to TRBJ2-7; TRBD1 agrees at 7 bases. V lost 1 base, J lost 0 bases, and 6 bases stayed unmatched. The CDR3 sequence is 16 residues long. Germline loops: CDR1 SGHAT, CDR2 FQNNGV. CDR3 in DNA: TGTGCCAGCAGCTTAGTCAACAGGGGCTACTCCTACGAGCAGTACTTC. Its protein is CASSLVNRGYSYEQYF.

The chain links TRBV6-1 to TRBJ2-1; 10 bases are shared with TRBD1. The CDR3 has 15 residues. Trimming at V came to 6 bases and at J to 4 bases, leaving 6 bases not matched to a gene. CDR1 and CDR2 (germline): MNHNS, SASEGT. Here the CDR3 reads CASSQDRGQYNEQFF. The CDR3 nucleotides are TGTGCCAGCAGCCAAGACAGGGGGCAGTACAATGAGCAGTTCTTC.

The J gene is TRBJ2-7, the V gene TRBV5-6, with TRBD1 identical over 10 bases. The trim removed 6 bases at V and 2 bases at J, leaving 5 bases unmatched. The CDR3 has 14 amino acids. In germline, CDR1 is SGHDT, CDR2 YYEEEE. CDR3 protein: CASTMGQGTYEQYF. CDR3 sequence (DNA): TGTGCCAGCACCATGGGACAGGGGACCTACGAGCAGTACTTC.

This rearrangement joins TRBV5-1 to TRBJ1-1; D might be TRBD1 (5 bases). CDR3 length: 15 amino acids. Trimming stripped 4 bases from V and 4 bases from J, with 17 bases between. Per the germline V gene, CDR1 is SGHRS and CDR2 is YFSETQ. Here the CDR3 reads CASSPQPGRTTEAFF. Written as DNA, the CDR3 is TGCGCCAGCAGCCCCCAGCCGGGGCGGACCACTGAAGCTTTCTTT. The variable domain in full, completed from reference TRBV5-1 and TRBJ1-1, reads KAGVTQTPRYLIKTRGQQVTLSCSPISGHRSVSWYQQTPGQGLQFLFEYFSETQRNKGNFPGRFSGRQFSNSRSEMNVSTLELGDSALYLCASSPQPGRTTEAFFGQGTRLTVV.

The chain uses TRBV28 and TRBJ2-7; D is undetermined. This CDR3 spans 15 amino acids. The ends were cut back, 6 bases at V and 3 bases at J, with 18 bases in the middle. Germline V gene data show CDR1 as MDHEN and CDR2 as SYDVKM. Here the CDR3 reads CASSIGIGTLYEQYF. For the CDR3, the DNA is TGTGCCAGCAGCATTGGAATAGGTACTCTCTACGAGCAGTACTTC. Combining the CDR3 with reference TRBV28 and TRBJ2-7 gives the whole variable domain DVKVTQSSRYLVKRTGEKVFLECVQDMDHENMFWYRQDPGLGLRLIYFSYDVKMKEKGDIPEGYSVSREKKERFSLILESASTNQTSMYLCASSIGIGTLYEQYFGPGTRLTVT.

The chain carries TRBV6-1 and TRBJ2-1; D gene uncertain. V was trimmed by 4 bases and J by 3 bases, leaving 13 bases between them. Germline loops: CDR1 MNHNS, CDR2 SASEGT. The CDR3 totals 15 residues. This CDR3 is CASSAPPPGYNEQFF. In nucleotides, the CDR3 is TGTGCCAGCAGTGCGCCACCTCCAGGCTACAATGAGCAGTTCTTC.

This clone appeared a few times. This chain joins TRBV30 and TRBJ1-2, with TRBD1 matching over 7 bases. Trimming took 3 bases from V and 9 from J; bases not matched to a gene: 13. Germline CDR1 is GTSNPN and CDR2 is SVGIG (reference sequence). The CDR3 totals 14 residues. Here the CDR3 reads CAWSRGQTTASYTF. The CDR3 nucleotides are TGTGCCTGGAGCCGGGGACAGACCACTGCAAGCTACACCTTC.

The CDR3 loop reads CAISEIGQDTEAFF. The CDR3 DNA follows: TGTGCCATCAGTGAGATTGGACAGGACACTGAAGCTTTCTTT. The V and J genes are TRBV10-3 and TRBJ1-1, with TRBD1 matching over 7 bases. CDR1 and CDR2 from the germline V gene are ENHRY and SYGVKD. CDR3 length: 14 amino acids. V shed 2 bases and J 3 bases; nucleotides not matched to a gene: 3.

This clone was found once. The J gene is TRBJ2-3, the V gene TRBV19; the D is unclear. Germline V gene sequence: CDR1 LNHDA, CDR2 SQIVND (reference sequence). The length of the CDR3 is 15 residues. Trimming pared 7 bases from V and 1 base from J, leaving 15 bases between. The CDR3 bases are TGTGCCAGTACCATGGGTCTCTATCGCACAGATACGCAGTATTTT. Protein product: CASTMGLYRTDTQYF. The full variable domain, with the rest looked up from reference TRBV19 and TRBJ2-3, is DGGITQSPKYLFRKEGQNVTLSCEQNLNHDAMYWYRQDPGQGLRLIYYSQIVNDFQKGDIAEGYSVSREKKESFPLTVTSAQKNPTAFYLCASTMGLYRTDTQYFGPGTRLTVL.

J is TRBJ1-2 and V is TRBV18; 7 bases line up with TRBD1. Germline CDR1 KGHSH, CDR2 LQKENI. The CDR3 is made up of 14 amino acids. V shed 3 bases, J shed 4 bases, and the junction held 5 bases outside the gene matches. In nucleotides, the CDR3 is TGTGCCAGCTCACCGAAGACAGGGACCTATGGCTACACCTTC. Its translation: CASSPKTGTYGYTF.

The chain uses TRBV10-3 and TRBJ1-2, with a weak D call TRBD1 (5 bases). The germline V and J ends were trimmed by 7 bases and 0 bases, with 18 bases remaining between them. This CDR3 contains 16 residues. From germline, CDR1 is ENHRY and CDR2 SYGVKD. The CDR3 DNA reads as TGTGCCATCAATCCGGGACGGGGAGCTACTAACTATGGCTACACCTTC. This translates into CAINPGRGATNYGYTF.

The rearrangement links TRBV7-2 to TRBJ2-7; TRBD2 matches 7 bases. Germline V gene sequence: CDR1 SGHTA, CDR2 FQGNSA. The V and J ends lost 1 base and 4 bases, in that order; junction bases with no gene match: 7. This CDR3 comprises 15 residues. CDR3 in DNA: TGTGCCAGCAGCTTAGGGGGATCAGCGGGATACGAGCAGTACTTC. Translating it yields CASSLGGSAGYEQYF.

V usage is TRBV15 and J usage is TRBJ2-3, with D perhaps TRBD2 (5 bases). The germline CDR1 and CDR2 sequences are LNHNV and YYDKDF (reference sequence). Trimming took 0 bases from V and 0 from J, leaving 10 bases between them. The CDR3 is 16 residues long. CDR3 nucleotides: TGTGCCACCAGCAGAGAGCTAGCCGTGAGCACAGATACGCAGTATTTT. Translation gives CATSRELAVSTDTQYF.

V usage is TRBV25-1 and J usage is TRBJ1-2, with 7 bases matching TRBD1. Germline V gene lookup returns CDR1 MGHDK and CDR2 SYGVNS. The CDR3 is 15 amino acids. J lost 6 bases, V lost 1 base, and 8 bases had no gene match. The CDR3 spells CASSESEGAKDGYTF. The CDR3, as DNA: TGTGCCAGCAGTGAATCGGAGGGGGCAAAGGATGGCTACACCTTC.

This clone occurred once. The V and J genes are TRBV5-1 and TRBJ2-3, with 8 bases lining up with TRBD2. CDR3 length: 15 amino acids. V shed 4 bases, J shed 5 bases, and the junction held 9 bases outside the gene matches. Germline V CDR1 and CDR2: SGHRS, YFSETQ. The CDR3 sequence is CASSRAGAEGDTQYF. CDR3 DNA sequence: TGCGCCAGCAGCAGAGCGGGGGCGGAAGGAGATACGCAGTATTTT.

The chain uses TRBV11-2 and TRBJ2-7, with D possibly being TRBD1 (7 bases). Germline CDR1 is SGHAT and CDR2 is FQNNGV. The CDR3 is 15 amino acids. V was shortened by 6 bases and J by 3 bases, with 18 bases between the two germline ends. The CDR3 spells CASSLRGQILYEQYF. CDR3 sequence (DNA): TGTGCCAGCAGTTTGCGGGGACAGATCCTCTACGAGCAGTACTTC.

J is TRBJ2-1 and V is TRBV7-9; D is undetermined. CDR3 size: 11 residues. V lost 8 bases and J lost 12, with 14 bases in between. The germline CDR1 and CDR2 sequences are SEHNR and FQNEAQ (reference sequence). CDR3 region: CASFAFGPQFF. The CDR3 DNA sequence: TGTGCCAGCTTTGCCTTCGGTCCGCAGTTCTTC.